Shown below are 8 T cell receptor beta chains from a single sample sequenced in a study of shared clonotypes between healthy human individuals. Profiled with immunoSEQ multiplex PCR; TCRdb holds only in-frame clones, not every one. The sample contains about 690,000 clones, 90% of which appear only once. The sample was memory CD8+ T cells from PBMCs. Subset meaning: CD45RO+ cells pooled with CCR7-negative TemRA cells. Every receptor here comes from a man aged 18 to 30 in good health. Some clones in this sample may be carry-over from other donors' samples.

This chain joins TRBV4-1 and TRBJ2-1; possibly TRBD2 for D (5 bases). The CDR3 loop spans 17 amino acids. Germline loops: CDR1 MGHRA, CDR2 YSYEKL. The V gene lost 1 base and the J gene lost 0 bases, with 13 bases spanning the gap. The CDR3 bases are TGCGCCAGCAGCCAAGTCGATCTCGGACTCTCCTACAATGAGCAGTTCTTC. The encoded protein is CASSQVDLGLSYNEQFF.

The chain is built from TRBV29-1 and TRBJ2-7; a weak D match, TRBD2 (5 bases). The V gene lost 7 bases and the J gene lost 6 bases, with 16 bases spanning the gap. Germline CDR1 SQVTM, CDR2 ANQGSEA. The CDR3 is 12 residues long. The DNA of the CDR3 is TGCAGCGCCTACGGACCTGAGGGCGAGCAGTACTTC. This translates into CSAYGPEGEQYF.

The V and J genes are TRBV4-3 and TRBJ2-7; TRBD1 aligns across 9 bases. CDR3 size: 17 residues. Trimming cost V 1 base and J 5 bases; bases outside gene matches: 12. Germline V gene sequence: CDR1 LGHNA, CDR2 YSLEER. CDR3 bases: TGCGCCAGCAGCCAAGCTCTCGGACAGGGGATGAGGGACGAGCAGTACTTC. Protein: CASSQALGQGMRDEQYF.

V gene TRBV28 combines with J gene TRBJ2-3, with TRBD1 identical over 7 bases. The CDR3 loop spans 14 amino acids. CDR1 and CDR2 (germline): MDHEN, SYDVKM. Trimming removed 6 bases from V and 3 bases from J; junction bases left unmatched: 6. In DNA, the CDR3 is TGTGCCAGCAGCACCGGGACAGATACAGATACGCAGTATTTT. Its protein is CASSTGTDTDTQYF.

This rearrangement joins TRBV9 to TRBJ2-3; TRBD2 agrees at 7 bases. V dropped 0 bases and J dropped 0; count of bases not matched to a gene: 4. This CDR3 is 16 amino acids long. The V gene's germline CDR1 is SGDLS and CDR2 YYNGEE. The CDR3 sequence is CASSVEGSGSTDTQYF. CDR3 nucleotide sequence: TGTGCCAGCAGCGTAGAAGGTAGCGGGAGCACAGATACGCAGTATTTT. Based on the CDR3 plus reference TRBV9 and TRBJ2-3, the full variable domain is DSGVTQTPKHLITATGQRVTLRCSPRSGDLSVYWYQQSLDQGLQFLIQYYNGEERAKGNILERFSAQQFPDLHSELNLSSLELGDSALYFCASSVEGSGSTDTQYFGPGTRLTVL.

The chain joins TRBV4-1 to TRBJ1-1; D may be TRBD1 (5 bases). There are 14 residues in the CDR3. V lost 4 bases and J lost 3, with 12 bases in between. The germline V gene encodes CDR1 MGHRA and CDR2 YSYEKL. CDR3 region: CASSPDKLDTEAFF. CDR3 in DNA: TGCGCCAGCAGCCCGGACAAGTTGGACACTGAAGCTTTCTTT.

The chain is built from TRBV19 and TRBJ2-1, with D unclear. The CDR3 has 15 amino acids. V lost 4 bases to trimming and J lost 5 bases, with 15 bases between them. The germline V gene encodes CDR1 LNHDA and CDR2 SQIVND (reference sequence). CDR3 loop: CASSTRLGFHNEQFF. Here the CDR3 DNA reads TGTGCCAGTAGTACTCGTTTAGGGTTCCACAATGAGCAGTTCTTC.

The chain has TRBV19 and TRBJ1-1, with D unresolved. V was trimmed by 1 base and J by 3 bases, leaving 12 bases between them. Germline V gene sequence: CDR1 LNHDA, CDR2 SQIVND (reference sequence). This CDR3 spans 15 amino acids. DNA of the CDR3: TGTGCCAGTAGTATAGGGGGTTCCCCACACACTGAAGCTTTCTTT. Protein: CASSIGGSPHTEAFF.